Reported below is one T cell receptor beta chain. This sample stems from a study of blood T cell repertoires in COVID-19. Study-wide background: From T cells, B-cell-depleted T cells, or PBMCs came the material, which was cDNA or gDNA.

Sequencing was performed with immunoSEQ multiplex PCR; in TCRdb, only in-frame clones are kept and a portion is missing. This table has 350,000 to 400,000 clones, around nine tenths appearing once. The V end was cut by 7 bases, the J end by 6 bases, with 18 bases between. The CDR3 totals 14 residues. Looked up from germline, CDR1 is SNHLY and CDR2 is FYNNEI. Clinical histories supplied by participants themselves formed the basis of cohort assignment. The receptor's source is a woman younger than 45 who had recovered from COVID-19. The chain employs TRBV2 and TRBJ1-1; perhaps TRBD1 as D (5 bases). The material sequenced was PBMCs or T cells enriched from blood (not recorded which). The CDR3 nucleotides read TGTGCCAGCATGCCATTGGGGGGTTCCGCTGAAGCTTTCTTT. This encodes CASMPLGGSAEAFF. The full variable domain, completed using reference TRBV2 and TRBJ1-1, is EPEVTQTPSHQVTQMGQEVILRCVPISNHLYFYWYRQILGQKVEFLVSFYNNEISEKSEIFDDQFSVERPDGSNFTLKIRSTKLEDSAMYFCASMPLGGSAEAFFGQGTRLTVV.